This T cell receptor beta chain was captured in a study of CD8 T cells in ankylosing spondylitis. This clonotype was seen at least ten times. Its target is not known. Points from the study as a whole: As for the disease-linked clones, they showed a CD8+ phenotype and occurred at relatively low frequencies in peripheral blood. Ankylosing spondylitis blood appeared to be characterized by a TCR beta motif of under ten highly homologous variants.

TCRdb re-analysed the 5' RACE reads in MiXCR, keeping a single row per CDR3 protein. The sample carries about 510,000 distinct CDR3 sequences, about 5.2% recorded once. The material sequenced was blood, either unsorted or a sorted T cell fraction (not recorded which). The TCR comes from a male donor with ankylosing spondylitis.

Here the CDR3 reads CASSQDSPAGESDTQYF. The CDR3 DNA is TGCGCCAGCAGCCAAGATAGTCCCGCGGGGGAGTCAGATACGCAGTATTTT. V gene TRBV4-3 combines with J gene TRBJ2-3; 7 bases align to TRBD2. Germline V gene sequence: CDR1 LGHNA, CDR2 YSLEER. Trimming took 0 bases from V and 4 from J; bases not matched to a gene: 10. The CDR3 is 17 amino acids.